The 32 T cell receptor beta chains reported below all come from one sample, sequenced in a study of T cell responses to AZD1222 COVID-19 vaccine. Sequenced by immunoSEQ multiplex PCR; TCRdb stores in-frame clones only, minus some. This table holds 130,000 to 150,000 clones, 75% to 90% found once. Sample: peripheral blood, taken on day 0 of AZD1222 vaccination. Receptors originate from an adult in good health.

The rearrangement links TRBV2 to TRBJ1-5; D is ambiguous. The germline gives CDR1 SNHLY, CDR2 FYNNEI. V was shortened by 5 bases and J by 10 bases, with 15 bases between the two germline ends. The CDR3 sequence is 13 residues long. The DNA for the CDR3 is TGTGCCAGCAGTAAATCAGGCGCGGTCCCCCAGCATTTT. It specifies CASSKSGAVPQHF.

The V call is TRBV7-2, the J call TRBJ2-1; D is unclear. The CDR3 is 15 amino acids. V lost 1 base to trimming and J lost 2 bases, with 9 bases between them. Germline CDR1 reads SGHTA; CDR2 reads FQGNSA. In DNA, the CDR3 is TGTGCCAGCAGCTTAGATGGGGTTACCTACAATGAGCAGTTCTTC. Protein: CASSLDGVTYNEQFF.

The CDR3 loop is CASSLQGYNEQFF. The CDR3 coding sequence is TGTGCCAGCTCTCTACAGGGATACAATGAGCAGTTCTTC. The chain combines TRBV18 with TRBJ2-1; D perhaps matches TRBD1 (6 bases). Germline loops: CDR1 KGHSH, CDR2 LQKENI. Trimming pared 6 bases from V and 4 bases from J, leaving 10 bases between. This CDR3 comprises 13 residues.

The genes are TRBV6-5 and TRBJ2-3, with D possibly being TRBD2 (5 bases). CDR1 and CDR2 (germline): MNHEY, SVGAGI. This CDR3 has 12 amino acids. Deletions cut 4 bases from V and 6 bases from J, with 8 bases between. CDR3: CASSSSGDTQYF. CDR3 in DNA: TGTGCCAGCAGTTCGTCGGGGGATACGCAGTATTTT.

This clone has just one count. This chain connects TRBV28 to TRBJ1-2; the D gene is possibly TRBD1 (6 bases). This CDR3 is 17 amino acids long. Germline-derived CDR1 and CDR2 are MDHEN and SYDVKM. V dropped 5 bases and J dropped 2 bases, with 21 bases sitting between them. The CDR3 is CASSTRPGGAGNYGYTF. Here the CDR3 DNA reads TGTGCCAGCAGTACACGTCCCGGGGGGGCCGGGAACTATGGCTACACCTTC.

The chain joins TRBV2 to TRBJ2-1; 10 nucleotides line up with TRBD2. Germline V CDR1 and CDR2: SNHLY, FYNNEI. This CDR3 comprises 21 residues. With 7 bases clipped from V and 4 bases from J, the junction kept 25 bases outside the gene matches. The CDR3 DNA reads as TGTGCCAGCACCCACCTAACACCGGGACAGATAGCGGGGGGATATTACAATGAGCAGTTCTTC. Translation: CASTHLTPGQIAGGYYNEQFF.

The chain employs TRBV9 and TRBJ2-1, with a possible D match to TRBD2 (6 bases). Deletions cut 2 bases from V and 0 bases from J, with 9 bases between. Germline CDR1 reads SGDLS; CDR2 reads YYNGEE. The CDR3 extends over 15 amino acids. CDR3 sequence reads: CASSVGGDSYNEQFF. CDR3 DNA sequence: TGTGCCAGCAGCGTGGGCGGGGACTCCTACAATGAGCAGTTCTTC.

CDR3 protein: CATRPTGQVNQPQHF. The CDR3 region has the DNA TGTGCCACCCGCCCAACCGGACAGGTCAATCAGCCCCAGCATTTT. This chain links TRBV19 with TRBJ1-5; 7 nucleotides match TRBD1. The CDR3 is 15 residues long. Germline values: CDR1 LNHDA, CDR2 SQIVND (reference sequence). V lost 10 bases, J lost 3 bases, and 12 bases stayed unmatched.

The J gene is TRBJ2-1, the V gene TRBV3-1 (or the pseudogene TRBV3-2); 9 bases map to TRBD2. The CDR3 length is 15 residues. Germline lookup yields CDR1 LGHDT and CDR2 YNNKEL (reference sequence). The J segment lost 8 bases and the V segment lost 3 bases, leaving 8 bases of the junction unmatched. The chain's CDR3 is CASSHIGTSLDEQFF. CDR3 DNA: TGTGCCAGCAGCCACATCGGGACTAGCCTCGATGAGCAGTTCTTC.

The chain is built from TRBV28 and TRBJ1-5; D unclear. The germline gives CDR1 MDHEN, CDR2 SYDVKM. The germline V and J ends were trimmed by 2 bases and 3 bases, with 8 bases remaining between them. This CDR3 comprises 14 residues. The CDR3 region is CASSLPGFNQPQHF. CDR3 DNA: TGTGCCAGCAGTTTACCGGGGTTCAATCAGCCCCAGCATTTT.

The chain is built from TRBV3-1 (or the pseudogene TRBV3-2) and TRBJ1-5; D possibly corresponds to TRBD1 (6 bases). This CDR3 comprises 15 residues. In germline, CDR1 is LGHDT, CDR2 YNNKEL (reference sequence). With 0 bases removed from V and 4 bases from J, the gap between germline ends came to 10 bases. The CDR3 protein is CASSQESGVNQPQHF. CDR3 DNA sequence: TGTGCCAGCAGCCAAGAATCAGGGGTGAATCAGCCCCAGCATTTT.

This clone was seen a single time. This chain uses TRBV30 with TRBJ1-6, with D hard to call. CDR1 and CDR2 from the germline V gene are GTSNPN and SVGIG (reference sequence). The CDR3 is made up of 15 amino acids. V lost 1 base, J lost 0 bases, and 7 bases lay in between. The CDR3 DNA sequence: TGTGCCTGGAGTGCCGGGGTCTCCTATAATTCACCCCTCCACTTT. Translating it yields CAWSAGVSYNSPLHF.

The CDR3 region is CASSLNRVSGTEAFF. The CDR3 nucleotides read TGTGCCAGCAGCCTAAACAGGGTGTCGGGCACTGAAGCTTTCTTT. The chain links TRBV7-9 to TRBJ1-1; possibly TRBD1 for D (6 bases). CDR3 length equals 15 residues. The V end lost 5 bases, the J end lost 4 bases, and 17 bases lay between the germline ends. Germline V CDR1 and CDR2: SEHNR, FQNEAQ (reference sequence). Supplemented by reference TRBV7-9 and TRBJ1-1, the full variable domain reads DTGVSQNPRHKITKRGQNVTFRCDPISEHNRLYWYRQTLGQGPEFLTYFQNEAQLEKSRLLSDRFSAERPKGSFSTLEIQRTEQGDSAMYLCASSLNRVSGTEAFFGQGTRLTVV.

The chain combines TRBV10-2 with TRBJ2-5; D is uncertain. Looked up from germline, CDR1 is WSHSY and CDR2 is SAAADI. V lost 4 bases and J 0 bases, leaving 9 bases between the germline ends. This CDR3 contains 14 residues. The CDR3 here is CASSAGVNQETQYF. CDR3 DNA sequence: TGCGCCAGCAGTGCGGGCGTAAACCAAGAGACCCAGTACTTC.

This chain joins TRBV30 and TRBJ1-2; tentative D call: TRBD1 (6 bases). Germline V gene sequence: CDR1 GTSNPN, CDR2 SVGIG (reference sequence). The CDR3 consists of 14 residues. The V end lost 5 bases, the J end lost 1 base, and 14 bases lay between the germline ends. The CDR3 nucleotides read TGTGCCTGGGCAAGACAGGCCTTTAACTATGGCTACACCTTC. It encodes CAWARQAFNYGYTF.

With regard to this clone: In the same sample, other DNA sequences code for this CDR3. The chain carries TRBV9 and TRBJ2-7; the match to TRBD1 covers 10 bases. Trimming removed 3 bases from V and 4 bases from J; junction bases left unmatched: 1. The CDR3 length is 13 residues. The germline V gene has CDR1 SGDLS and CDR2 YYNGEE. The CDR3 sequence: CASSGQGAYEQYF. The CDR3 bases are TGTGCCAGCAGCGGACAGGGGGCTTACGAGCAGTACTTC.

The CDR3 sequence is CASRIGTSGNTQYF. CDR3 bases: TGTGCCAGCAGGATAGGGACTAGCGGAAATACGCAGTATTTT. The chain couples TRBV2 to TRBJ2-3; TRBD2 matches 11 bases. V lost 6 bases to trimming and J lost 7 bases; unmatched junction nucleotides: 6. The CDR3 has 14 residues. Germline assignment: CDR1 SNHLY and CDR2 FYNNEI.

J is TRBJ2-6 and V is TRBV5-1; unclear D gene. V was cut by 5 bases and J by 0 bases, with 3 bases left in between. Germline CDR1 SGHRS, CDR2 YFSETQ. The length of the CDR3 is 13 residues. The CDR3 sequence is CASRSSGANVLTF. The CDR3 region has the DNA TGCGCCAGCAGAAGCTCTGGGGCCAACGTCCTGACTTTC.

This chain connects TRBV6-5 to TRBJ1-5; D gene uncertain. Germline loops: CDR1 MNHEY, CDR2 SVGAGI. CDR3 length: 14 amino acids. The V end was cut by 3 bases, the J end by 3 bases, with 9 bases between. The CDR3, as DNA: TGTGCCAGCAGTTATGGGCAACCCAATCAGCCCCAGCATTTT. Protein: CASSYGQPNQPQHF.

The chain couples TRBV7-3 to TRBJ2-3, with 11 positions matching TRBD2. The CDR3 contains 18 residues. From germline, CDR1 is SGHTA and CDR2 FQGTGA. The J segment lost 2 bases and the V segment lost 5 bases, leaving 12 bases of the junction unmatched. The CDR3 region is CASSKTPGTSGLTDTQYF. CDR3 sequence (DNA): TGTGCCAGCAGCAAAACCCCTGGGACTAGCGGCCTCACAGATACGCAGTATTTT.

The gene calls are TRBV2 and TRBJ2-7; the D call may be TRBD1 or TRBD2 (6 bases each). The germline gives CDR1 SNHLY, CDR2 FYNNEI. V lost 4 bases to trimming and J lost 0 bases, with 16 bases between them. The CDR3 contains 16 residues. The chain's CDR3 is CASSVGASGASYEQYF. DNA for the CDR3: TGTGCCAGCAGTGTGGGTGCTTCGGGGGCCTCCTACGAGCAGTACTTC. Full variable domain (rest looked up from reference TRBV2 and TRBJ2-7): EPEVTQTPSHQVTQMGQEVILRCVPISNHLYFYWYRQILGQKVEFLVSFYNNEISEKSEIFDDQFSVERPDGSNFTLKIRSTKLEDSAMYFCASSVGASGASYEQYFGPGTRLTVT.

The chain joins TRBV6-5 to TRBJ1-2, with 8 bases identical to TRBD1. This CDR3 is built from 13 residues. The V gene end was trimmed by 6 bases and the J gene end by 4 bases; junction bases not matched to a gene: 4. Germline values: CDR1 MNHEY, CDR2 SVGAGI. The CDR3 loop is CASRATGAYGYTF. DNA for the CDR3: TGTGCCAGCAGGGCGACAGGGGCCTATGGCTACACCTTC.

The chain couples TRBV7-2 to TRBJ2-3, with TRBD1 as a possible D gene (7 bases). This CDR3 region has 15 residues. Germline lookup yields CDR1 SGHTA and CDR2 FQGNSA. The V end lost 5 bases, the J end lost 0 bases, and 12 bases lay between the germline ends. The CDR3 is CASSPRGESTDTQYF. The CDR3 coding sequence is TGTGCCAGCAGCCCCAGGGGGGAGAGCACAGATACGCAGTATTTT.

V gene TRBV5-1 combines with J gene TRBJ1-6; no firm D call. CDR3 size: 16 residues. V lost 0 bases and J 9 bases, leaving 16 bases between the germline ends. Germline CDR1 and CDR2: SGHRS and YFSETQ. CDR3 loop: CASSLDRPGKSSPLHF. DNA for the CDR3: TGCGCCAGCAGCTTGGATCGGCCGGGGAAGTCTTCACCCCTCCACTTT.

V is TRBV2 and J is TRBJ1-1, with D tentatively TRBD1 (6 bases). CDR1 SNHLY and CDR2 FYNNEI come from the germline V gene. V was cut by 4 bases and J by 11 bases, with 17 bases left in between. The CDR3 is 13 residues long. This CDR3 reads CASSATGAEGAFF. CDR3 sequence (DNA): TGTGCCAGCAGTGCGACAGGCGCCGAGGGCGCTTTCTTT.

The chain has TRBV11-2 and TRBJ2-7; 8 bases are a match to TRBD1. The V gene end was trimmed by 1 base and the J gene end by 3 bases; junction bases not matched to a gene: 5. The CDR3 is 15 residues long. CDR1 is SGHAT and CDR2 is FQNNGV in the germline V gene. The CDR3 loop reads CASSLVTGEYYEQYF. CDR3 DNA: TGTGCCAGCAGCTTAGTGACAGGGGAGTACTACGAGCAGTACTTC.

This clone appeared many times. The V and J genes are TRBV5-1 and TRBJ2-3, with TRBD2 identical over 13 bases. Looked up from germline, CDR1 is SGHRS and CDR2 is YFSETQ. Trimming cost V 4 bases and J 3 bases; bases outside gene matches: 8. CDR3 length equals 17 residues. The CDR3 coding sequence is TGCGCCAGCAGCGGGGGACTAGCGGGGAGTAGGACAGATACGCAGTATTTT. Amino acid sequence: CASSGGLAGSRTDTQYF.

The chain joins TRBV24-1 to TRBJ2-2; perhaps TRBD2 as D (5 bases). This CDR3 spans 14 amino acids. The ends were cut back, 2 bases at V and 5 bases at J, with 8 bases in the middle. The germline V gene encodes CDR1 KGHDR and CDR2 SFDVKD. Here the CDR3 DNA reads TGTGCCACCAGTGATTGGAGGAGGACCGGGGAGCTGTTTTTT. Translating gives CATSDWRRTGELFF.

The chain carries TRBV7-8 and TRBJ1-1; 8 bases agree with TRBD1. Germline CDR1 SGHVS, CDR2 FQNEAQ. The CDR3 has 14 residues. V lost 3 bases, J lost 5 bases, and 5 bases stayed unmatched. CDR3 nucleotides: TGTGCCAGCAGCTTTCCAGGGGGCCGGACTGAAGCTTTCTTT. Encoded protein: CASSFPGGRTEAFF.

On this clone: The sample holds other DNA sequences that translate to the same CDR3. The chain links TRBV25-1 to TRBJ1-2; TRBD1 matches 8 bases. The CDR3 contains 15 residues. After removal of 3 bases from V and 4 bases from J, the junction contained 7 bases not matched to a gene. CDR1 and CDR2 from the germline V gene are MGHDK and SYGVNS. CDR3 sequence reads: CASSEPGQGSYGYTF. The CDR3 nucleotides are TGTGCCAGCAGTGAGCCCGGACAGGGTTCCTATGGCTACACCTTC.

This clone was found once. The chain is built from TRBV6-5 and TRBJ2-1; 7 bases map to TRBD1. V was clipped by 6 bases and J by 10 bases; unmatched bases: 9. Germline assignment: CDR1 MNHEY and CDR2 SVGAGI. The CDR3 runs to 13 residues. Here the CDR3 DNA reads TGTGCCAGCAGGGTGACAGGGCTGAGGGAGCAGTTCTTC. Its protein product is CASRVTGLREQFF.

The rearrangement uses TRBV6-5 and TRBJ1-1, with TRBD1 matching 9 bases. Germline CDR1 reads MNHEY; CDR2 reads SVGAGI. After removal of 5 bases from V and 1 base from J, the junction contained 2 bases not matched to a gene. There are 14 residues in the CDR3. The CDR3 nucleotides read TGTGCCAGCAGTCGACAGGGGGGGAACACTGAAGCTTTCTTT. This sequence encodes CASSRQGGNTEAFF.